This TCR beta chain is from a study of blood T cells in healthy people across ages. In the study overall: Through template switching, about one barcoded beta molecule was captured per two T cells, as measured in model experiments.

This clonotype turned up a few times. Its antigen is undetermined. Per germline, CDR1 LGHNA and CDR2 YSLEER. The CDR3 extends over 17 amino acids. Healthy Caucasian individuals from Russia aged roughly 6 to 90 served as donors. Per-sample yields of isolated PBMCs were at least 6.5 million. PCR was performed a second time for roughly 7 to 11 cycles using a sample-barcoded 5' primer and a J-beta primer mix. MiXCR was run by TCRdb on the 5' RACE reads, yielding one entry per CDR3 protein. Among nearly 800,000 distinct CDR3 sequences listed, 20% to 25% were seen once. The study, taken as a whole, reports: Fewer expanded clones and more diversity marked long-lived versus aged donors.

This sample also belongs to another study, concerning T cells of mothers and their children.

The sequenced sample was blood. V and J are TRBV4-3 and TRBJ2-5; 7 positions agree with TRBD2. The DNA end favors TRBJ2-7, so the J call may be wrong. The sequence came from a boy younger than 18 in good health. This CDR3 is CASSQDPGGEGLYEQYF. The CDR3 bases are TGCGCCAGCAGCCAAGATCCTGGGGGGGAGGGTCTCTACGAGCAGTACTTC.